This T cell receptor (beta chain) comes out of a study of radiation and T cells in renal cell carcinoma. The repertoire was sequenced with immunoSEQ multiplex PCR; TCRdb's copy has only in-frame clones and lacks some. The profile shows about 130,000 clones, about 88% of them singletons. Specified time point: baseline pretreatment blood. Treatment reported: 15 Gy SBRT to primary tumor, nephrectomy 4 weeks later. The V end was cut by 4 bases, the J end by 0 bases, with 13 bases between. From germline, CDR1 is MNHEY and CDR2 SVGAGI. The CDR3 extends over 16 amino acids. The receptor was derived from a woman aged 45 to 65 with renal cell carcinoma. Here the sequenced sample was blood, taken from a patient whose treatment included radiotherapy and nephrectomy. This chain links TRBV6-5 with TRBJ2-1; weak D call: TRBD2 (6 bases). CDR3 in DNA: TGTGCCAGCAGTTCGGGACTCCTCAGCTCCTACAATGAGCAGTTCTTC. This encodes CASSSGLLSSYNEQFF.